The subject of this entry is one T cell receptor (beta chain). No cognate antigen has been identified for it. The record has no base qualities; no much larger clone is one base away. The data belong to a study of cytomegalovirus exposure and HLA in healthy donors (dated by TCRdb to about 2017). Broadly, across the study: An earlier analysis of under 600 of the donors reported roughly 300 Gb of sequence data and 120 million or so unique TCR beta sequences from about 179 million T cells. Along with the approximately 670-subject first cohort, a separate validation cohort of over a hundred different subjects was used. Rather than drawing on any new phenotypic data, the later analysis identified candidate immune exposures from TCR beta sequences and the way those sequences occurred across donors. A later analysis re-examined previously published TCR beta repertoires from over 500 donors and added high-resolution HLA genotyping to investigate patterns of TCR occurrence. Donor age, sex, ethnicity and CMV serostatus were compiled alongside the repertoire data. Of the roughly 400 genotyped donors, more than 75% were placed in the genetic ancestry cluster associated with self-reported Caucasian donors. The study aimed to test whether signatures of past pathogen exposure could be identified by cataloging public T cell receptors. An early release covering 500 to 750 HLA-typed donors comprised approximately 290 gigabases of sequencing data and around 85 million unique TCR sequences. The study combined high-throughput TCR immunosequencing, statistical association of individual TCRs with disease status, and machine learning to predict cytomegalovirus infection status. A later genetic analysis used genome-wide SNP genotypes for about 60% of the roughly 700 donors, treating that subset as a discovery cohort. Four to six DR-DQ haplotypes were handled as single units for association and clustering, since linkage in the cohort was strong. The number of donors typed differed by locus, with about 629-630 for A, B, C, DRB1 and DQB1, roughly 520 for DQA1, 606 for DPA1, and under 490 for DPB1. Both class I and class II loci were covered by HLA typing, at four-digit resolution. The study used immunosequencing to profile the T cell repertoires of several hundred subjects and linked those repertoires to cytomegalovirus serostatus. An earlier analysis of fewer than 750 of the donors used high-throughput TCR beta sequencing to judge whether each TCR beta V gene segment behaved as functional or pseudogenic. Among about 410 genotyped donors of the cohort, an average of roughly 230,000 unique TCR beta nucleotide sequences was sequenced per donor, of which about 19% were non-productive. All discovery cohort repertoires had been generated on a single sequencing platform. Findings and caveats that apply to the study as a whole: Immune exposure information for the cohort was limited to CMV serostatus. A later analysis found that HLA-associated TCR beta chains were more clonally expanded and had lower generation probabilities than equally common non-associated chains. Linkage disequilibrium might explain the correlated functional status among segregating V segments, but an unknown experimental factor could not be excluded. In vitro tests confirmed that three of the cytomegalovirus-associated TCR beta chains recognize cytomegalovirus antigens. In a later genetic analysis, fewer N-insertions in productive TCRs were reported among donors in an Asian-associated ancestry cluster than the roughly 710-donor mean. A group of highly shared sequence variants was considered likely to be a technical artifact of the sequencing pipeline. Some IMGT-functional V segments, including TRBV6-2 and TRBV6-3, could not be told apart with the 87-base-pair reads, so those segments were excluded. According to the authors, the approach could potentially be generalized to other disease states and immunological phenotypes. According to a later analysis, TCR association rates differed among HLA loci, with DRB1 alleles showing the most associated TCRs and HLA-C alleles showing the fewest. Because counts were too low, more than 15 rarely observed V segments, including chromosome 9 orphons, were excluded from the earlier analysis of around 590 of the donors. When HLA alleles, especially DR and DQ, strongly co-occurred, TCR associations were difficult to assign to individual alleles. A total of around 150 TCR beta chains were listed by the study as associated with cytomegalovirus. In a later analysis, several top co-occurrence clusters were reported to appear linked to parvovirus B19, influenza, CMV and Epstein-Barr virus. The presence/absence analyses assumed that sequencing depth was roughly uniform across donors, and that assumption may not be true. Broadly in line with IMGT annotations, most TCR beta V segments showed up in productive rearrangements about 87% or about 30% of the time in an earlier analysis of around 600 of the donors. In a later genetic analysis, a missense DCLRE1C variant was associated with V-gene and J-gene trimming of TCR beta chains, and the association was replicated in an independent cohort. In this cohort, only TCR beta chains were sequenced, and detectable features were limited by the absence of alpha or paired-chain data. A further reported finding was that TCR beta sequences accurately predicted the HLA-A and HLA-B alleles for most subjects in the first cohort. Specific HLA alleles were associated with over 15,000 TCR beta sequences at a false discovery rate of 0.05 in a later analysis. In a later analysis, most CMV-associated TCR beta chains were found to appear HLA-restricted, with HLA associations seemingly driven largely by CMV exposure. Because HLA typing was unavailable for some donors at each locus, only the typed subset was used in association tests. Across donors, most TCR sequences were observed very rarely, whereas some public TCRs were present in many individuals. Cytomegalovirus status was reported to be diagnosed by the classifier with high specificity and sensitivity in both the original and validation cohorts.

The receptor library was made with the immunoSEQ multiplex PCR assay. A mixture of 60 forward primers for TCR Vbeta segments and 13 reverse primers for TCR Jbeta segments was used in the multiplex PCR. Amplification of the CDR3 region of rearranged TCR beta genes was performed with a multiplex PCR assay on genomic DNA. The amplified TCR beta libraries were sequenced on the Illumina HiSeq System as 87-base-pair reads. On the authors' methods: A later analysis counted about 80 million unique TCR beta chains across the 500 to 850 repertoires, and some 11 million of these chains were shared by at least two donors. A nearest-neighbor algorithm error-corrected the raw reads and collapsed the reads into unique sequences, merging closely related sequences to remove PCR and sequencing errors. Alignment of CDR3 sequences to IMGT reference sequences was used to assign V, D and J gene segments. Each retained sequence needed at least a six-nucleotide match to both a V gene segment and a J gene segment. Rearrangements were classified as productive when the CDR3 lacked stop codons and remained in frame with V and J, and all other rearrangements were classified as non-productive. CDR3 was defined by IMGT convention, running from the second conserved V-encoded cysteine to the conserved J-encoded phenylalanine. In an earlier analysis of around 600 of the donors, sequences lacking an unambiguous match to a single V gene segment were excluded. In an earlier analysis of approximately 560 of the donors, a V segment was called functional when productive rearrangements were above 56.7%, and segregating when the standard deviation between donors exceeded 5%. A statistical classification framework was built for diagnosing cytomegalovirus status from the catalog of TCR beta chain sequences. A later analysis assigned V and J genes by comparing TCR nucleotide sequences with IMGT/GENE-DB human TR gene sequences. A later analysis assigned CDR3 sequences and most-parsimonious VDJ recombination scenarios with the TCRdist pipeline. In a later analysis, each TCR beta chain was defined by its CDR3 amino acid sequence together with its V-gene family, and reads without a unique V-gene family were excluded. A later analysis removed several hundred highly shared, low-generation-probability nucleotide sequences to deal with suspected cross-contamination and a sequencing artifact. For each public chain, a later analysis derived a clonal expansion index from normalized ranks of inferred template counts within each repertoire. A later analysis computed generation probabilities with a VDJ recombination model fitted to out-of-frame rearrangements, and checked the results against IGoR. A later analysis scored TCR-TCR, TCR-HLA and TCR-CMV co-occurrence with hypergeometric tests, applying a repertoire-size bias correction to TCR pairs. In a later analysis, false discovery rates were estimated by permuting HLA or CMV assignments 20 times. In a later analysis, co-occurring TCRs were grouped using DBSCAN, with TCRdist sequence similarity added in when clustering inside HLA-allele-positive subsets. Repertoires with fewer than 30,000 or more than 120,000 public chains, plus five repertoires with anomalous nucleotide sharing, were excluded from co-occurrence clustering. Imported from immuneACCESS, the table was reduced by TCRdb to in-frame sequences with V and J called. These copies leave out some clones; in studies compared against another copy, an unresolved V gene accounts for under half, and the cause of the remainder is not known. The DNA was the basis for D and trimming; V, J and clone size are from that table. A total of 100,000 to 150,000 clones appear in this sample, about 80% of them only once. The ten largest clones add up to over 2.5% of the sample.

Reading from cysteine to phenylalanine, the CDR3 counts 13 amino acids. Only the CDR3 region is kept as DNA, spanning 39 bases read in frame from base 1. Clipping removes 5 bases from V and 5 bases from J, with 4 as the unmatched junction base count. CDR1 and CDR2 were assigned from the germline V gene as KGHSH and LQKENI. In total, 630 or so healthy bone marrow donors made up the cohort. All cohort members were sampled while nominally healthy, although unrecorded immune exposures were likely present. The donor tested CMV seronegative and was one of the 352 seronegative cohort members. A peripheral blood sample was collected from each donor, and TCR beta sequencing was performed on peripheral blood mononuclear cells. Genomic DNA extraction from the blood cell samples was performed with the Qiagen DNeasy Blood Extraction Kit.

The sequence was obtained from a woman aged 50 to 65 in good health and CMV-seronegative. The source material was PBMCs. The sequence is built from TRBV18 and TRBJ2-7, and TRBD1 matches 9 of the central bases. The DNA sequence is TGTGCCAGCTCAGGGGACAGGGTTGACGAGCAGTACTTC. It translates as CASSGDRVDEQYF.